Listed below are T cell receptor beta chains from one sample, sequenced in a study of cytomegalovirus exposure and HLA in healthy donors. Libraries were prepared by immunoSEQ multiplex PCR; TCRdb keeps only in-frame clonotypes and omits some of them. Of around 100,000 clones in the sample, about 81% are singletons; the top ten hold around 5.2%. Sequenced material: PBMCs. Every receptor here comes from a man aged 35-49 years in good health and CMV-seropositive. Each CDR3 is given with its conserved first and last residue. The D gene is left open where the match is weak. Not all rows give a size; the values are once, few, many and, for expanded clones, a class.

.,once,TRBJ2-7,TRBV6-1,CASSDPAGSYEQYF,TGTGCCAGCAGTGACCCCGCAGGCTCCTACGAGCAGTACTTC
TRBD1,.,TRBJ2-2,TRBV7-9,CASSGQGAYTGELFF,TGTGCCAGCAGCGGGCAGGGGGCGTACACCGGGGAGCTGTTTTTT
.,.,TRBJ1-2,TRBV11-2,CASSLVGVSSYGYTF,TGTGCCAGCAGCTTAGTCGGGGTGTCGAGCTATGGCTACACCTTC
.,.,TRBJ2-3,TRBV6-6,CACGSSGSTDTQYF,TGTGCCTGCGGCTCCAGCGGGTCCACAGATACGCAGTATTTT
.,.,TRBJ2-7,TRBV6-6,CASSYGGGLSYEQYF,TGTGCCAGCAGTTACGGAGGGGGCTTGTCCTACGAGCAGTACTTC
.,few,TRBJ2-3,TRBV6-5,CASSTTGDTQYF,TGTGCCAGCAGTACGACGGGAGATACGCAGTATTTT
TRBD1,.,TRBJ1-5,TRBV6-5,CASRSPGQGNQPQHF,TGTGCCAGCAGGAGTCCGGGACAGGGTAATCAGCCCCAGCATTTT
TRBD2,.,TRBJ2-1,TRBV19,CASSIDRLAGVNNEQFF,TGTGCCAGTAGTATAGACCGACTAGCGGGAGTTAACAATGAGCAGTTCTTC
.,.,TRBJ2-2,TRBV7-8,CASSPHETDSLIDTGELFF,TGTGCCAGCAGCCCACATGAAACTGACAGTCTAATAGATACCGGGGAGCTGTTTTTT
.,.,TRBJ1-1,TRBV6-5,CASSTTVSGEAFF,TGTGCCAGCAGTACGACAGTCAGTGGTGAAGCTTTCTTT
TRBD1,.,TRBJ1-2,TRBV30,CAWSSIQGAYWGYTF,TGTGCCTGGAGCTCTATTCAGGGGGCATATTGGGGCTACACCTTC